These T cell receptor beta chains were read from a single sample in a study of blood T cell repertoires in COVID-19. Using immunoSEQ multiplex PCR, the repertoire was profiled, and TCRdb retains in-frame clones only, with some absent. The table shows 200,000 or so clones, with more than 65% occurring only once. The material sequenced was peripheral blood. The receptors were sampled from a woman younger than 45 who had recovered from COVID-19. Both conserved end residues are part of each CDR3. The order of the fields is CDR3 protein, CDR3 DNA, D gene, clone size, J gene, V gene. D genes are given only for firm matches. Clone size appears in some rows only: once, few, many, or a class for an expanded clone.

CASSTDRETQYF | TGTGCCAGCTCTACCGACAGAGAGACCCAGTACTTC | . | few | TRBJ2-5 | TRBV18
CAISGAGLADTGELFF | TGTGCCATCAGTGGTGCGGGACTAGCGGACACCGGGGAGCTGTTTTTT | TRBD2 | . | TRBJ2-2 | TRBV10-3
CASSLEPGTNLTDTQYF | TGCGCCAGCAGCTTGGAGCCAGGGACTAACTTGACAGATACGCAGTATTTT | TRBD2 | . | TRBJ2-3 | TRBV5-1
CASSLAGGTRNYGYTF | TGTGCCAGCAGCTTAGCGGGTGGGACTCGGAACTATGGCTACACCTTC | . | . | TRBJ1-2 | TRBV7-9
CASSPPTGRSEKLFF | TGCGCCAGCAGTCCACCGACAGGACGGAGTGAAAAACTGTTTTTT | . | . | TRBJ1-4 | TRBV23-1
CASSPIQGGEQYF | TGTGCCAGCAGCCCTATACAGGGTGGCGAGCAGTACTTC | . | once | TRBJ2-7 | TRBV3-1/TRBV3-2
CASSLVEETQYF | TGCGCCAGCAGCTTGGTAGAAGAGACCCAGTACTTC | . | . | TRBJ2-5 | TRBV5-1
CASSLSYNQPQHF | TGTGCCAGCAGTTTATCCTACAATCAGCCCCAGCATTTT | . | once | TRBJ1-5 | TRBV27
CASSFGTASEKLFF | TGTGCCAGCAGCTTCGGGACAGCAAGTGAAAAACTGTTTTTT | TRBD1 | . | TRBJ1-4 | TRBV6-6
CASGSGTGGYEQYF | TGTGCCAGCGGATCCGGGACAGGGGGCTACGAGCAGTACTTC | TRBD1 | once | TRBJ2-7 | TRBV9
CAISESLSGDQPQHF | TGTGCCATCAGTGAGTCACTCTCCGGGGATCAGCCCCAGCATTTT | . | . | TRBJ1-5 | TRBV10-3
CATSDVAVGANVLTF | TGTGCCACCAGTGATGTGGCGGTTGGGGCCAACGTCCTGACTTTC | . | . | TRBJ2-6 | TRBV24-1
CASRQADRPNEQFF | TGTGCCAGCAGACAAGCCGACAGGCCCAATGAGCAGTTCTTC | . | . | TRBJ2-1 | TRBV6-5
CASSISSQAHEQYF | TGTGCCAGTAGTATTTCTAGCCAAGCCCACGAGCAGTACTTC | . | once | TRBJ2-7 | TRBV19
CAWTPGLPVVETQYF | TGTGCCTGGACCCCGGGACTCCCTGTGGTTGAGACCCAGTACTTC | . | . | TRBJ2-5 | TRBV30
CASSYSRVAVSYEQYF | TGTGCCAGCAGTTACTCGAGGGTGGCCGTTTCCTACGAGCAGTACTTC | . | . | TRBJ2-7 | TRBV6-5